These T cell receptor beta chains were read from a single sample in a study of T cell responses to AZD1222 COVID-19 vaccine. TCRdb's table, derived via immunoSEQ multiplex PCR, lists solely in-frame clones and lacks some. The sample holds 140,000 to 150,000 clones, roughly nine tenths seen once. Sample: peripheral blood, taken on day 0 of AZD1222 vaccination. The receptors stem from an adult in good health. Both conserved end residues are part of each CDR3. The order of the fields is D gene, CDR3 length, J gene, V gene, CDR3 DNA, CDR3 protein. D genes are given only for firm matches.

D gene: NA; CDR3 length: 11; J gene: TRBJ2-1; V gene: TRBV20-1; CDR3 DNA: TGCAGTGCTAGGATGCCAGCCCTACAGTTCTTC; CDR3 protein: CSARMPALQFF
D gene: TRBD2; CDR3 length: 14; J gene: TRBJ2-1; V gene: TRBV6-5; CDR3 DNA: TGTGCCAGCAGTTTTAGCGGGGATCACAATGAGCAGTTCTTC; CDR3 protein: CASSFSGDHNEQFF
D gene: TRBD1; CDR3 length: 13; J gene: TRBJ1-1; V gene: TRBV19; CDR3 DNA: TGTGCCACAGATACGGGACAGGGGACTGAAGCTTTCTTT; CDR3 protein: CATDTGQGTEAFF
D gene: NA; CDR3 length: 14; J gene: TRBJ1-5; V gene: TRBV18; CDR3 DNA: TGTGCCAGCTCACTCGGACGAGGCAATCAGCCCCAGCATTTT; CDR3 protein: CASSLGRGNQPQHF
D gene: TRBD1; CDR3 length: 14; J gene: TRBJ1-1; V gene: TRBV6-5; CDR3 DNA: TGTGCCAGCACCGGAGGGGGCCCGGACACTGAAGCTTTCTTT; CDR3 protein: CASTGGGPDTEAFF
D gene: NA; CDR3 length: 14; J gene: TRBJ1-1; V gene: TRBV28; CDR3 DNA: TGTGCCAGCAGTTTACTCGCAGCAAACACTGAAGCTTTCTTT; CDR3 protein: CASSLLAANTEAFF
D gene: NA; CDR3 length: 15; J gene: TRBJ2-1; V gene: TRBV7-8; CDR3 DNA: TGTGCCAGCAGCTCGGACAGTCAATTAAGGAATGAGCAGTTCTTC; CDR3 protein: CASSSDSQLRNEQFF
D gene: NA; CDR3 length: 15; J gene: TRBJ2-1; V gene: TRBV7-9; CDR3 DNA: TGTGCCAGCAGCCTACGACAGAGCTCCTACAATGAGCAGTTCTTC; CDR3 protein: CASSLRQSSYNEQFF
D gene: NA; CDR3 length: 12; J gene: TRBJ1-6; V gene: TRBV12-3/TRBV12-4; CDR3 DNA: TGTGCCAGCAGCCTAAGGAATTCACCCCTCCACTTT; CDR3 protein: CASSLRNSPLHF
D gene: TRBD1; CDR3 length: 14; J gene: TRBJ2-1; V gene: TRBV6-4; CDR3 DNA: TGTGCCAGCAGACCCGGGACAGGGTACAATGAGCAGTTCTTC; CDR3 protein: CASRPGTGYNEQFF
D gene: NA; CDR3 length: 16; J gene: TRBJ2-6; V gene: TRBV7-7; CDR3 DNA: TGTGCCAGCAGCTTAGCGGACAGCTCTGGGGCCAACGTCCTGACTTTC; CDR3 protein: CASSLADSSGANVLTF
D gene: NA; CDR3 length: 13; J gene: TRBJ1-4; V gene: TRBV24-1; CDR3 DNA: TGTGCCACCGCCGACCCCTGGACAGAAAAACTGTTTTTT; CDR3 protein: CATADPWTEKLFF
D gene: TRBD1; CDR3 length: 16; J gene: TRBJ1-3; V gene: TRBV11-3; CDR3 DNA: TGTGCCAGCAGCCCCTGGACAGGGCCCCCTGGAAACACCATATATTTT; CDR3 protein: CASSPWTGPPGNTIYF